A selection of T cell receptor beta chains follows, all from one sample in a study of long-term antiretroviral therapy in people with HIV. Assay: immunoSEQ multiplex PCR; the TCRdb copy retains only in-frame clones and omits some. This table has around 16,000 clones, under 85% appearing once. Sample: unsorted PBMCs, taken 3.2 to 3.4 years after starting antiretroviral therapy. These receptors were obtained from a woman aged 40 to 49 with HIV. CDR3s include the opening cysteine and the closing phenylalanine or tryptophan. Fields, in order: clone size, D gene, V gene, J gene, CDR3 protein, CDR3 DNA. D genes are given only for firm matches. Rows may omit the clone size; those that give it use once, few, many or a size class.

>once|TRBD1|TRBV10-3|TRBJ2-3
CAIRVDRDRADTQYF
TGTGCCATCAGGGTCGACCGGGACAGGGCAGATACGCAGTATTTT
>.|.|TRBV5-6|TRBJ2-2
CASSVYRVSGELFF
TGTGCCAGCAGCGTTTATAGAGTATCCGGGGAGCTGTTTTTT
>.|TRBD1|TRBV6-1|TRBJ1-5
CASRETGTGGRQPQHF
TGTGCCAGCAGGGAAACCGGGACAGGGGGCCGTCAGCCCCAGCATTTT
>.|.|TRBV6-5|TRBJ1-3
CASSYGSLWEGNTIYF
TGTGCCAGCAGTTACGGCAGCCTTTGGGAGGGAAACACCATATATTTT
>.|.|TRBV5-1|TRBJ2-7
CASSWGDYSYEQYF
TGCGCCAGCAGCTGGGGGGATTACTCCTACGAGCAGTACTTC
>.|TRBD1|TRBV10-3|TRBJ2-7
CAISKTGTGDPYEQYF
TGTGCCATCAGCAAAACCGGGACAGGGGACCCCTACGAGCAGTACTTC
>.|.|TRBV30|TRBJ2-5
CAWTTLEAQYF
TGTGCCTGGACGACCCTAGAAGCCCAGTACTTC
>.|TRBD1|TRBV6-6|TRBJ1-2
CASSPRTGEAYGYTF
TGTGCCAGCAGTCCTCGGACAGGGGAGGCCTATGGCTACACCTTC
>few|TRBD2|TRBV5-4|TRBJ2-1
CASSLGSHAGGEQFF
TGTGCCAGCAGCTTAGGCTCCCACGCGGGGGGTGAGCAGTTCTTC
>.|.|TRBV19|TRBJ1-1
CASRPHLGGSTEAFF
TGTGCCAGTAGACCCCATCTGGGGGGAAGCACTGAAGCTTTCTTT
>.|.|TRBV5-1|TRBJ2-5
CASSLQVQETQYF
TGCGCCAGCAGCTTACAGGTACAAGAGACCCAGTACTTC
>few|TRBD2|TRBV6-1|TRBJ2-3
CASSELVVGLAGGQDTQYF
TGTGCCAGCAGTGAATTAGTCGTCGGGCTAGCGGGGGGGCAAGATACGCAGTATTTT
>.|TRBD2|TRBV13|TRBJ2-1
CASSISGGQRGVPWNEQFF
TGTGCCAGCAGTATATCCGGGGGACAGCGGGGGGTTCCCTGGAATGAGCAGTTCTTC
>.|.|TRBV27|TRBJ2-1
CASSLGGRGALTAQFF
TGTGCCAGCAGTTTAGGGGGCCGGGGGGCGCTCACTGCGCAGTTCTTC
>.|.|TRBV10-3|TRBJ1-1
CAIRMNTEAFF
TGTGCCATCAGAATGAACACTGAAGCTTTCTTT
>once|.|TRBV6-5|TRBJ2-2
CASRAGAGVSRELFF
TGTGCCAGCAGGGCCGGGGCAGGGGTGTCCAGGGAGCTGTTTTTT
>once|.|TRBV5-1|TRBJ2-3
CASSLSPTDTQYF
TGCGCCAGCAGCTTGTCACCCACTGATACGCAGTATTTT
>.|.|TRBV30|TRBJ1-2
CAWIPSGAFYGYTF
TGTGCCTGGATTCCGTCAGGGGCATTCTATGGCTACACCTTC
>.|.|TRBV6-1|TRBJ1-6
CASRAHLDNSPLHF
TGTGCCAGCAGGGCCCACTTAGATAATTCACCCCTCCACTTT
>few|.|TRBV10-3|TRBJ1-5
CANLGRSNQPQHF
TGTGCCAATCTGGGAAGGAGCAATCAGCCCCAGCATTTT
>.|.|TRBV7-9|TRBJ2-7
CASSHEGNEQYF
TGTGCCAGCAGCCACGAAGGAAACGAGCAGTACTTC
>.|TRBD2|TRBV6-5|TRBJ2-1
CASSYSERGPSTQFF
TGTGCCAGCAGTTACTCAGAGCGGGGGCCAAGTACGCAGTTCTTC
>.|TRBD2|TRBV2|TRBJ2-5
CASRRLAGGQETQYF
TGTGCCAGCAGGCGACTAGCGGGGGGCCAAGAGACCCAGTACTTC
>.|TRBD2|TRBV2|TRBJ2-6
CASSPTGLAGGIGANVLTF
TGTGCCAGCAGCCCGACCGGACTAGCGGGGGGGATAGGGGCCAACGTCCTGACTTTC
>.|TRBD2|TRBV6-1|TRBJ2-5
CASSESRNPGLANQETQYF
TGTGCCAGCAGTGAAAGCCGGAACCCGGGACTAGCGAACCAAGAGACCCAGTACTTC
>.|.|TRBV7-2|TRBJ1-3
CASSPQRGISGNTIYF
TGTGCCAGCAGCCCGCAGCGGGGGATCTCTGGAAACACCATATATTTT
>.|TRBD1|TRBV5-5|TRBJ2-7
CASSSGQGFDEQYF
TGTGCCAGCAGCTCGGGACAGGGGTTTGACGAGCAGTACTTC
>few|TRBD1|TRBV19|TRBJ1-6
CASSPQGARNSPLHF
TGTGCCAGTAGTCCGCAGGGGGCCCGTAATTCACCCCTCCACTTT
>.|.|TRBV27|TRBJ2-1
CASSGQGGIYNEQFF
TGTGCCAGCAGTGGTCAGGGGGGGATCTACAATGAGCAGTTCTTC
>.|.|TRBV7-2|TRBJ1-2
CASSLGPGYGYTF
TGTGCCAGCAGCCTCGGACCGGGCTATGGCTACACCTTC
>few|.|TRBV7-9|TRBJ1-5
CASSLRGDQPQHF
TGTGCCAGCAGCTTACGGGGAGATCAGCCCCAGCATTTT
>.|.|TRBV6-6|TRBJ2-7
CASSTGTYYEQYF
TGTGCCAGCAGTACCGGGACATACTACGAGCAGTACTTC
>.|TRBD1|TRBV5-5|TRBJ1-5
CASSLEFRTGPNQPQHF
TGTGCCAGCAGCTTGGAGTTCCGGACAGGACCTAATCAGCCCCAGCATTTT
>.|.|TRBV5-1|TRBJ2-1
CASSTSSNSYNEQFF
TGCGCCAGCAGCACTTCTTCTAACAGTTACAATGAGCAGTTCTTC
>.|.|TRBV30|TRBJ1-1
CAWNRVSYTEAFF
TGTGCCTGGAACAGGGTCTCATACACTGAAGCTTTCTTT
>.|TRBD1|TRBV7-9|TRBJ1-2
CASSSSVGQGSDGYTF
TGTGCCAGCAGCTCCTCCGTGGGACAGGGGTCGGATGGCTACACCTTC
>.|TRBD2|TRBV29-1|TRBJ2-3
CSTPAAGVSTDTQYF
TGCAGCACCCCGGCGGCGGGGGTCAGCACAGATACGCAGTATTTT
>few|TRBD2|TRBV5-4|TRBJ2-1
CASSLSSGGYNEQFF
TGTGCCAGCAGCTTGTCCAGCGGGGGCTACAATGAGCAGTTCTTC
>few|.|TRBV6-5|TRBJ2-2
CASTGRGNTGELFF
TGTGCCAGCACCGGGAGAGGGAACACCGGGGAGCTGTTTTTT
>once|.|TRBV5-1|TRBJ1-1
CASSSQLVVPNTEAFF
TGCGCCAGCAGCTCCCAACTAGTCGTGCCGAACACTGAAGCTTTCTTT
>.|TRBD2|TRBV2|TRBJ2-7
CASSAGLAGDQYEQYF
TGTGCCAGCAGTGCAGGACTAGCGGGGGACCAATACGAGCAGTACTTC
>once|.|TRBV18|TRBJ1-4
CASSPLLGATNEKLFF
TGTGCCAGCTCACCACTTCTAGGAGCAACTAATGAAAAACTGTTTTTT
>few|.|TRBV12-5|TRBJ1-1
CASGLVTPTEAFF
TGTGCTAGTGGTTTGGTAACTCCTACTGAAGCTTTCTTT
>.|TRBD1|TRBV7-9|TRBJ1-1
CASSEPGQETEAFF
TGTGCCAGCAGCGAGCCGGGACAGGAGACTGAAGCTTTCTTT
>few|TRBD1|TRBV6-1|TRBJ1-5
CASSATGGASNQPQHF
TGTGCCAGCAGTGCTACAGGGGGCGCGAGTAATCAGCCCCAGCATTTT
>few|.|TRBV10-3|TRBJ1-1
CAISESAGGYTEAFF
TGTGCCATCAGTGAGTCAGCCGGGGGTTACACTGAAGCTTTCTTT
>.|.|TRBV30|TRBJ1-5
CAWSGLGNQPQHF
TGTGCCTGGTCGGGACTGGGCAATCAGCCCCAGCATTTT
>.|.|TRBV29-1|TRBJ2-7
CSVAPAGANYEQYF
TGCAGCGTTGCCCCCGCTGGCGCCAACTACGAGCAGTACTTC
>.|.|TRBV27|TRBJ1-3
CASSSRTASGNTIYF
TGTGCCAGCAGTTCACGGACAGCCTCTGGAAACACCATATATTTT
>.|TRBD1|TRBV10-3|TRBJ1-4
CAISERWQVTGGNEKLFF
TGTGCCATCAGTGAAAGGTGGCAGGTGACAGGGGGAAATGAAAAACTGTTTTTT
>few|.|TRBV27|TRBJ2-6
CASRPGISGSGANVLTF
TGTGCCAGCAGGCCAGGCATTAGTGGCTCTGGGGCCAACGTCCTGACTTTC
>once|TRBD2|TRBV30|TRBJ2-3
CAYSSGLAGISTDTQYF
TGTGCCTACTCAAGCGGACTAGCGGGGATAAGCACAGATACGCAGTATTTT
>.|TRBD1|TRBV5-1|TRBJ1-3
CASSLQGQAGDTIYF
TGCGCCAGCAGCTTGCAGGGACAGGCGGGCGACACCATATATTTT
>.|TRBD2|TRBV18|TRBJ2-3
CASSPRAITSGLAGRSDTQYF
TGTGCCAGCTCACCACGCGCCATTACTAGCGGACTCGCCGGAAGGTCAGATACGCAGTATTTT
>.|.|TRBV25-1|TRBJ1-2
CASTGPEGGYTF
TGTGCCAGTACCGGGCCCGAGGGGGGCTACACCTTC
>few|TRBD1|TRBV5-1|TRBJ2-7
CASSLGVTGAAYEQYF
TGCGCCAGCAGCTTGGGGGTGACAGGGGCCGCCTACGAGCAGTACTTC
>.|.|TRBV7-2|TRBJ1-4
CASSWGEKLFF
TGTGCCAGCAGCTGGGGTGAAAAACTGTTTTTT